This passage covers 24 T cell receptor beta chains from one sample sequenced in a study of cytomegalovirus exposure and HLA in healthy donors. The table came from immunoSEQ multiplex PCR; TCRdb's copy has only in-frame clones and leaves some out. The sample lists 100,000 to 150,000 clones, approximately 90% occurring once. The sample comprised PBMCs. The receptors stem from a woman aged 18-30 years in good health and CMV-seronegative.

V usage is TRBV19 and J usage is TRBJ1-3; D unclear. This CDR3 contains 12 residues. CDR1 and CDR2 (germline): LNHDA, SQIVND (reference sequence). V lost 5 bases and J lost 1, with 3 bases in between. CDR3 coding DNA: TGTGCCAGTAGTCTATCTGGAAACACCATATATTTT. It translates to CASSLSGNTIYF.

The V gene is TRBV25-1, the J gene TRBJ1-5; TRBD1 matches 10 bases. CDR3 length: 16 amino acids. J lost 8 bases, V lost 1 base, and 8 bases had no gene match. Per germline, CDR1 MGHDK and CDR2 SYGVNS. The CDR3 DNA reads TGTGCCAGCAGTGAATCCGGGACAGGGGCCAGGGAGCCCCAGCATTTT. The encoded protein is CASSESGTGAREPQHF.

The chain combines TRBV5-1 with TRBJ2-3; 13 nucleotides align to TRBD2. CDR1 and CDR2 from the germline V gene are SGHRS and YFSETQ. The trim removed 5 bases at V and 5 bases at J, leaving 8 bases unmatched. The CDR3 spans 16 residues. The CDR3 sequence: CASRSVTSGGQDTQYF. DNA for the CDR3: TGCGCCAGCAGATCAGTGACTAGCGGGGGGCAAGATACGCAGTATTTT.

This chain's CDR3 is CASSVGSADFTGELFF. CDR3 DNA sequence: TGTGCCAGCAGCGTAGGTTCCGCGGACTTCACCGGGGAGCTGTTTTTT. This chain links TRBV9 with TRBJ2-2, with D perhaps TRBD2 (5 bases). The germline gives CDR1 SGDLS, CDR2 YYNGEE. This CDR3 has 16 amino acids. V gave up 0 bases and J gave up 4 bases, with 13 bases separating them.

The sample holds one count of this clone. The chain links TRBV30 to TRBJ2-1; TRBD2 is a possible D gene (6 bases). The CDR3 has 14 residues. Germline V gene sequence: CDR1 GTSNPN, CDR2 SVGIG (reference sequence). V lost 5 bases and J 4 bases, leaving 15 bases between the germline ends. CDR3 nucleotide sequence: TGTGCCTGGGACGGGAGAATGAATTACAATGAGCAGTTCTTC. Its protein product is CAWDGRMNYNEQFF. The full variable domain, rest sourced from reference TRBV30 and TRBJ2-1, is SQTIHQWPATLVQPVGSPLSLECTVEGTSNPNLYWYRQAAGRGLQLLFYSVGIGQISSEVPQNLSASRPQDRQFILSSKKLLLSDSGFYLCAWDGRMNYNEQFFGPGTRLTVL.

This chain uses TRBV25-1 with TRBJ2-5; 7 nucleotides align to TRBD1. This CDR3 is built from 16 residues. Germline loops: CDR1 MGHDK, CDR2 SYGVNS. Trimming took 2 bases from V and 7 from J; bases not matched to a gene: 13. The CDR3, as DNA: TGTGCCAGCAGTGAAAGACGGGACAGAGCGGCGGTGACCCAGTACTTC. This translates into CASSERRDRAAVTQYF. Together with reference TRBV25-1 and TRBJ2-5, the CDR3 gives the full variable domain: EADIYQTPRYLVIGTGKKITLECSQTMGHDKMYWYQQDPGMELHLIHYSYGVNSTEKGDLSSESTVSRIRTEHFPLTLESARPSHTSQYLCASSERRDRAAVTQYFGPGTRLLVL.

The genes are TRBV6-6 and TRBJ1-5; D is unclear. CDR3 length: 16 residues. Trimming took 0 bases from V and 2 from J, leaving 11 bases between them. Looked up from germline, CDR1 is MNHNY and CDR2 is SVGAGI (reference sequence). This chain's CDR3 is CASSYSTGNGNQPQHF. CDR3 DNA sequence: TGTGCCAGCAGTTACTCGACCGGGAATGGCAATCAGCCCCAGCATTTT.

This clone was found a few times. The chain recombines TRBV28 with TRBJ2-7; 14 bases align to TRBD2. J gave up 7 bases and V 6 bases, and 5 bases lay outside the gene matches. Per the germline V gene, CDR1 is MDHEN and CDR2 is SYDVKM. There are 14 residues in the CDR3. The CDR3 here is CASRPGLAGVEQYF. In nucleotides, the CDR3 is TGTGCCAGCAGACCGGGACTAGCGGGGGTAGAGCAGTACTTC.

The chain employs TRBV28 and TRBJ1-5; 7 bases are shared with TRBD1. Germline assignment: CDR1 MDHEN and CDR2 SYDVKM. CDR3 length: 14 amino acids. The junction had 4 bases not matched to a gene; V was cut back by 8 bases and J by 0 bases. This CDR3 is CASRRDSSNQPQHF. The CDR3 bases are TGTGCCAGCCGCCGGGACAGTAGCAATCAGCCCCAGCATTTT.

The chain combines TRBV7-6 with TRBJ2-1; 9 bases match TRBD1. From germline, CDR1 is SGHVS and CDR2 FNYEAQ. CDR3 length: 15 residues. The ends lost 5 bases at V and 5 bases at J; junction bases unmatched: 7. CDR3 sequence: CASSDRDRAHNEQFF. Written as DNA, the CDR3 is TGTGCCAGCAGCGACCGGGACAGGGCCCACAATGAGCAGTTCTTC.

V usage is TRBV7-2 and J usage is TRBJ2-5; 7 bases are shared with TRBD2. J was trimmed by 4 bases and V by 3 bases; bases with no gene match: 11. Germline lookup yields CDR1 SGHTA and CDR2 FQGNSA. CDR3 size: 16 residues. In DNA, the CDR3 is TGTGCCAGCAGCTTCTGGGACTACTATCTCGGAGAGACCCAGTACTTC. This translates into CASSFWDYYLGETQYF.

The chain employs TRBV6-1 and TRBJ1-5, with D uncertain. Between the trimmed V and J ends, which lost 0 bases and 4 bases, there was a span of 10 bases. CDR1 MNHNS and CDR2 SASEGT come from the germline V gene. The CDR3 sequence is 15 residues long. DNA of the CDR3: TGTGCCAGCAGTGAAGCCGGTAATCCTAATCAGCCCCAGCATTTT. Protein sequence: CASSEAGNPNQPQHF.

V is TRBV5-1 and J is TRBJ2-3, with D unresolved. Per germline, CDR1 SGHRS and CDR2 YFSETQ. CDR3 length equals 16 residues. Trimming stripped 1 base from V and 1 base from J, with 13 bases between. The CDR3 spells CASSLTFSVRTDTQYF. DNA of the CDR3: TGCGCCAGCAGCTTGACTTTCAGCGTGCGCACAGATACGCAGTATTTT.

The genes are TRBV6-5 and TRBJ2-3; 8 nucleotides align to TRBD2. CDR1 and CDR2 from the germline V gene are MNHEY and SVGAGI. The CDR3 length is 16 residues. With V trimmed by 4 bases and J by 7 bases, 13 bases remained unmatched. Here the CDR3 reads CASSSPGGPIGNTQYF. CDR3 sequence (DNA): TGTGCCAGCAGTTCCCCGGGGGGGCCCATAGGTAATACGCAGTATTTT.

The J gene is TRBJ2-1, the V gene TRBV4-3; 9 nucleotides match TRBD2. Germline-derived CDR1 and CDR2 are LGHNA and YSLEER. Trimming cost V 2 bases and J 0 bases; bases outside gene matches: 5. The CDR3 sequence is 17 residues long. CDR3 nucleotides: TGCGCCAGCAGCCAATTTACGGGACTAGCCTCCTACAATGAGCAGTTCTTC. It yields the protein CASSQFTGLASYNEQFF.

This clone was observed a single time. The chain joins TRBV19 to TRBJ1-3, with TRBD1 identical over 9 bases. From germline, CDR1 is LNHDA and CDR2 SQIVND (reference sequence). V lost 4 bases and J lost 0; bases outside the gene matches: 4. The CDR3 consists of 16 residues. The CDR3 sequence: CASSTRQGVSGNTIYF. The DNA for the CDR3 is TGTGCCAGTAGTACGAGACAGGGGGTCTCTGGAAACACCATATATTTT.

The J gene is TRBJ1-1, the V gene TRBV6-1; TRBD1 matches at 8 bases. The V gene's germline CDR1 is MNHNS and CDR2 SASEGT. J was trimmed by 9 bases and V by 4 bases; bases with no gene match: 13. This CDR3 region has 15 residues. CDR3 residues: CASSATRTGGRQAFF. CDR3 DNA: TGTGCCAGCAGTGCAACCAGAACAGGGGGACGCCAAGCTTTCTTT.

The chain carries TRBV2 and TRBJ1-2, with D perhaps matching TRBD1 (5 bases). Germline CDR1 is SNHLY and CDR2 is FYNNEI. CDR3 length: 14 residues. Trimming stripped 4 bases from V and 4 bases from J, with 13 bases between. CDR3 region: CASSGGGLGYGYTF. In DNA, the CDR3 is TGTGCCAGCAGTGGGGGGGGTCTAGGCTATGGCTACACCTTC.

The chain has TRBV7-9 and TRBJ2-7; unclear D gene. Germline V CDR1 and CDR2: SEHNR, FQNEAQ (reference sequence). Trimming stripped 1 base from V and 7 bases from J, with 8 bases between. The CDR3 sequence is 12 residues long. The CDR3 bases are TGTGCCAGCAGCTTAGGTGTACGGGAGCAGTACTTC. Amino acid sequence: CASSLGVREQYF. The whole variable domain, remainder taken from reference TRBV7-9 and TRBJ2-7, is DTGVSQNPRHKITKRGQNVTFRCDPISEHNRLYWYRQTLGQGPEFLTYFQNEAQLEKSRLLSDRFSAERPKGSFSTLEIQRTEQGDSAMYLCASSLGVREQYFGPGTRLTVT.

This clone appeared a single time. The CDR3 DNA sequence: TGTGCCAGCAGCTTGGACGCGGGCTCCTACGAGCAGTACTTC. The encoded protein is CASSLDAGSYEQYF. The chain couples TRBV5-4 to TRBJ2-7, with D tentatively TRBD2 (5 bases). This CDR3 is built from 14 residues. Trimming left V 0 bases short and J 0 bases short, with 7 bases between. CDR1 and CDR2 (germline): SGHNT, YYREEE (reference sequence).

V gene TRBV9 combines with J gene TRBJ2-3; no reliable D call. The CDR3 has 15 residues. Germline assignment: CDR1 SGDLS and CDR2 YYNGEE. V was shortened by 0 bases and J by 0 bases, with 8 bases between the two germline ends. The CDR3 sequence: CASSVEGASTDTQYF. CDR3 DNA: TGTGCCAGCAGCGTAGAAGGAGCGAGCACAGATACGCAGTATTTT.

The rearrangement joins TRBV7-8 to TRBJ2-1; 9 positions agree with TRBD2. Germline V gene lookup returns CDR1 SGHVS and CDR2 FQNEAQ. This CDR3 is 15 amino acids long. The V and J ends lost 4 bases and 3 bases, in that order; junction bases with no gene match: 4. CDR3 region: CASSYKAGGYNEQFF. The DNA of the CDR3 is TGTGCCAGCAGCTATAAAGCGGGGGGCTACAATGAGCAGTTCTTC.

V usage is TRBV7-3 and J usage is TRBJ2-1; TRBD2 matches at 11 bases. The V gene end was trimmed by 4 bases and the J gene end by 9 bases; junction bases not matched to a gene: 5. Germline lookup yields CDR1 SGHTA and CDR2 FQGTGA. CDR3 size: 14 residues. CDR3 loop: CASSYTSGSGEQFF. As DNA, the CDR3 is TGTGCCAGCAGCTACACTAGCGGGAGTGGTGAGCAGTTCTTC.

The chain couples TRBV4-3 to TRBJ2-7; 10 bases map to TRBD2. The germline V gene encodes CDR1 LGHNA and CDR2 YSLEER. The V segment lost 3 bases and the J segment 4 bases; nucleotides outside the gene matches: 6. This CDR3 has 15 residues. The CDR3 sequence is CASSQNMGLAYEQYF. The CDR3 nucleotides are TGCGCCAGCAGCCAGAATATGGGACTAGCGTACGAGCAGTACTTC.